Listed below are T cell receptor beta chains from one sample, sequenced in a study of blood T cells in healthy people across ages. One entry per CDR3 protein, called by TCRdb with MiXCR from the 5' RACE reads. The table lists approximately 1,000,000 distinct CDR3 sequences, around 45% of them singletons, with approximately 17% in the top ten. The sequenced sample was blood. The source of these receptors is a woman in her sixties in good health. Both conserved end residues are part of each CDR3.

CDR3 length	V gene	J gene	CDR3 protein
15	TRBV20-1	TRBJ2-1	CSATTGGGLYNEQFF
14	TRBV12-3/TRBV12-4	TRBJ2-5	CASSSDNPRETQYF
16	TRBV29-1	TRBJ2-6	CSVIGRRSGGANVLTF
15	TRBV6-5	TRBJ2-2	CASSYWAGGSGELFF
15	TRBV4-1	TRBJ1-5	CASSQEILSNQPQHF
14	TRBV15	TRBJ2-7	CATGASGNPYEQYF
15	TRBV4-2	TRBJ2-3	CASSQGGSTGDTQYF
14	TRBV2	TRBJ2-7	CASMGTGLSYEQYF
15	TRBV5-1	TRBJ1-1	CASTPAGLMNTEAFF
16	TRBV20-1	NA	CSARGTGTSESYEQYF
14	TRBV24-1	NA	CATSEAGQGSEQYF
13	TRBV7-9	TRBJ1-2	CASSQTGGGGYTF
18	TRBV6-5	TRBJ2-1	CASSYSVLRAGAINEQFF
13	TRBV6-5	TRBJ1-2	CASSYAPIGGYTF
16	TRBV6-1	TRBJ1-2	CASSDLATGNLYGYTF
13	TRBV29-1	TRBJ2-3	CSVGQSFTDTQYF